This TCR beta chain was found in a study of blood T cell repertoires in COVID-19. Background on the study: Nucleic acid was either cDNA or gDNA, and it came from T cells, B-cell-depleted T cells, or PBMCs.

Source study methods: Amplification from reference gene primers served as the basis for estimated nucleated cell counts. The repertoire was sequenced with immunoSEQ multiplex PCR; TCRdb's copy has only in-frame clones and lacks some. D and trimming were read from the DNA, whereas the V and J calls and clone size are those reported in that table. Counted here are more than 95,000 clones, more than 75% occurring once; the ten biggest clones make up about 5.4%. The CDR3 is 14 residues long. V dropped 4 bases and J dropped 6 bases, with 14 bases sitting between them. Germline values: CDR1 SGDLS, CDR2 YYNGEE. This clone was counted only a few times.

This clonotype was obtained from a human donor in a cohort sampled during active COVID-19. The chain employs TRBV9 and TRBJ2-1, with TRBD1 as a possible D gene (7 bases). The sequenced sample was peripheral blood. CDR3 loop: CASSSWRGLNEQFF. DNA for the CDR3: TGTGCCAGCAGCTCTTGGAGGGGGCTCAATGAGCAGTTCTTC. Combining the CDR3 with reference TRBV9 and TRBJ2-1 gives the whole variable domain DSGVTQTPKHLITATGQRVTLRCSPRSGDLSVYWYQQSLDQGLQFLIQYYNGEERAKGNILERFSAQQFPDLHSELNLSSLELGDSALYFCASSSWRGLNEQFFGPGTRLTVL.